The 32 T cell receptor beta chains listed next were all sequenced from one sample in a study of shared clonotypes between healthy human individuals. Method: immunoSEQ multiplex PCR; TCRdb's copy keeps in-frame clones and lacks some. The sample consists of a few million clones, roughly 93% of them appearing once. The material sequenced was naive CD4+ T cells from PBMCs. Specified subset: CD45RA+ positively selected. These TCRs come from a man aged 18 to 29 in good health. Some clones in this sample may be carry-over from other donors' samples.

This rearrangement joins TRBV7-9 to TRBJ2-4, with 9 bases matching TRBD1. CDR1 SEHNR and CDR2 FQNEAQ come from the germline V gene (reference sequence). The CDR3 loop spans 16 amino acids. V trimming: 2 bases; J trimming: 8 bases; junction bases outside the gene matches: 10. The CDR3: CASSLPGQGLVYIQYF. The CDR3 DNA follows: TGTGCCAGCAGCTTACCGGGACAGGGATTAGTATACATTCAGTACTTC.

A remark on this clone: At the DNA level, this CDR3 is encoded by other sequences in the same sample as well. The V and J genes are TRBV9 and TRBJ2-3; TRBD2 matches at 8 bases. V lost 2 bases to trimming and J lost 0 bases; unmatched junction nucleotides: 2. CDR3 length: 15 amino acids. Germline CDR1 reads SGDLS; CDR2 reads YYNGEE. The CDR3: CASSVASGSTDTQYF. DNA of the CDR3: TGTGCCAGCAGCGTCGCTAGCGGGAGCACAGATACGCAGTATTTT.

V and J are TRBV28 and TRBJ2-7; 8 nucleotides agree with TRBD2. Germline V gives CDR1 MDHEN, CDR2 SYDVKM. Germline trimming cut 6 bases from V and 0 bases from J; bases unmatched to any gene: 7. The length of the CDR3 is 15 residues. CDR3 in amino acids: CASSFLAGISYEQYF. The CDR3 coding sequence is TGTGCCAGCAGCTTCCTAGCGGGCATCTCCTACGAGCAGTACTTC.

This sequence joins TRBV7-3 and TRBJ2-1; the D call may be TRBD1 or TRBD2 (5 bases each). The V end lost 1 base, the J end lost 7 bases, and 14 bases lay between the germline ends. In germline, CDR1 is SGHTA, CDR2 FQGTGA. The CDR3 length is 15 residues. CDR3 protein: CASSLRRDARNEQFF. The DNA for the CDR3 is TGTGCCAGCAGCTTAAGACGGGACGCGAGGAATGAGCAGTTCTTC.

The table lists this clone with a count of one. Other DNA sequences in this specimen translate into the identical CDR3. The chain links TRBV18 to TRBJ2-1; D is unresolved. Germline CDR1 reads KGHSH; CDR2 reads LQKENI. V lost 6 bases to trimming and J lost 0 bases, with 12 bases between them. CDR3 size: 15 residues. The CDR3 DNA is TGTGCCAGCTCCCCAGCCGTCAGCTCCTACAATGAGCAGTTCTTC. Protein sequence: CASSPAVSSYNEQFF.

The J gene is TRBJ2-7, the V gene TRBV6-4, with D possibly being TRBD1 (6 bases). V was trimmed by 11 bases and J by 1 base, leaving 18 bases between them. Per the germline V gene, CDR1 is MRHNA and CDR2 is SNTAGT. The CDR3 totals 14 residues. DNA for the CDR3: TGTGCCGGCCGGACAGTTAAAAGATCCTACGAGCAGTACTTC. This sequence encodes CAGRTVKRSYEQYF.

With regard to this clone: An end of the junction does not agree with germline; a read error may underlie this. The V gene is TRBV7-8, the J gene TRBJ2-7; unclear D gene. Germline V gene sequence: CDR1 SGHVS, CDR2 FQNEAQ. This CDR3 spans 13 amino acids. The CDR3 reads CASSQSEVRPSSF. CDR3 coding DNA: TGTGCCAGCAGCCAATCCGAGGTCAGGCCGAGCTCCTTC.

The chain recombines TRBV7-6 with TRBJ2-1; D is uncertain. V lost 3 bases, J lost 0 bases, and 15 bases lay in between. The CDR3 runs 17 residues. Germline V gene sequence: CDR1 SGHVS, CDR2 FNYEAQ. The CDR3 DNA follows: TGTGCCAGCAGCTTGTCGCTCCGATCAAGCTCCTACAATGAGCAGTTCTTC. Protein sequence: CASSLSLRSSSYNEQFF.

This chain connects TRBV20-1 to TRBJ1-1; D remains ambiguous. The CDR3 is 9 residues long. CDR1 and CDR2 from the germline V gene are DFQATT and SNEGSKA (reference sequence). The V gene lost 6 bases and the J gene lost 11 bases, with 10 bases spanning the gap. The CDR3: CSAPRRAFF. CDR3 in DNA: TGCAGTGCCCCCCGGAGGGCTTTCTTT.

Details on this clone: The sample carries other DNA sequences with the same CDR3. The rearrangement uses TRBV2 and TRBJ1-3; D gene uncertain. This CDR3 region has 12 residues. The ends were cut back, 3 bases at V and 4 bases at J, with 4 bases in the middle. Germline V lookup: CDR1 SNHLY, CDR2 FYNNEI. CDR3 DNA sequence: TGTGCCAGCAGTGAGTCAGGAAACACCATATATTTT. This gives the protein CASSESGNTIYF.

Worth noting for this clone: The same CDR3 can be traced to other DNA sequences in this sample. The chain recombines TRBV7-2 with TRBJ1-1; D is possibly TRBD1 (5 bases). The CDR3 length is 14 residues. CDR1 and CDR2 from the germline V gene are SGHTA and FQGNSA. Between the trimmed V and J ends, which lost 1 base and 1 base, there was a span of 7 bases. The CDR3 bases are TGTGCCAGCAGCTTAGGGGGGTCGAACACTGAAGCTTTCTTT. This translates into CASSLGGSNTEAFF.

The chain couples TRBV28 to TRBJ1-1; the D gene is possibly TRBD1 (5 bases). V lost 4 bases and J 4 bases, leaving 16 bases between the germline ends. CDR1 MDHEN and CDR2 SYDVKM come from the germline V gene. CDR3 length: 15 residues. CDR3: CASSSRPGLSTEAFF. The CDR3 DNA is TGTGCCAGCAGTTCTCGTCCAGGGCTGAGCACTGAAGCTTTCTTT.

This chain links TRBV27 with TRBJ1-1, with D possibly matching TRBD1 (5 bases). Trimming removed 1 base at V and 3 bases at J, with 21 bases between. CDR1 is MNHEY and CDR2 is SMNVEV in the germline V gene (reference sequence). The CDR3 length is 18 residues. DNA for the CDR3: TGTGCCAGCAGTTTATTTAGTTTGTTGGAGGGACCTCACACTGAAGCTTTCTTT. It specifies CASSLFSLLEGPHTEAFF.

This clone appeared a single time. The chain recombines TRBV28 with TRBJ2-2; D remains ambiguous. Germline values: CDR1 MDHEN, CDR2 SYDVKM. Deletions cut 5 bases from V and 2 bases from J, with 12 bases between. CDR3 length: 15 residues. The CDR3 region is CASSRPFANTGELFF. The CDR3 bases are TGTGCCAGCAGTCGGCCCTTTGCCAACACCGGGGAGCTGTTTTTT. The full variable domain, in which reference TRBV28 and TRBJ2-2 provide the parts outside the CDR3, is DVKVTQSSRYLVKRTGEKVFLECVQDMDHENMFWYRQDPGLGLRLIYFSYDVKMKEKGDIPEGYSVSREKKERFSLILESASTNQTSMYLCASSRPFANTGELFFGEGSRLTVL.

The chain links TRBV11-2 to TRBJ2-3; D not resolved. The CDR3 has 16 residues. The germline V and J ends were trimmed by 4 bases and 0 bases, with 14 bases remaining between them. Germline V gene data show CDR1 as SGHAT and CDR2 as FQNNGV. CDR3 residues: CASSSAYISSTDTQYF. The CDR3 nucleotides are TGTGCCAGCAGCTCCGCCTATATTTCTAGCACAGATACGCAGTATTTT. The full variable domain, rest sourced from reference TRBV11-2 and TRBJ2-3, is EAGVAQSPRYKIIEKRQSVAFWCNPISGHATLYWYQQILGQGPKLLIQFQNNGVVDDSQLPKDRFSAERLKGVDSTLKIQPAKLEDSAVYLCASSSAYISSTDTQYFGPGTRLTVL.

About this clone itself: Additional DNA sequences in this sample encode the identical CDR3. The chain links TRBV11-2 to TRBJ2-1, with 11 bases lining up with TRBD2. V shed 3 bases, J shed 4 bases, and the junction held 2 bases outside the gene matches. Germline V lookup: CDR1 SGHAT, CDR2 FQNNGV. The length of the CDR3 is 15 residues. The DNA for the CDR3 is TGTGCCAGCAGCTTGGGACTAGCGGATTACAATGAGCAGTTCTTC. Translated: CASSLGLADYNEQFF.

This clone turned up a few times. The chain carries TRBV5-4 and TRBJ2-7, with TRBD2 as a possible D gene (6 bases). This CDR3 contains 14 residues. V lost 6 bases, J lost 3 bases, and 16 bases lay in between. CDR1 SGHNT and CDR2 YYREEE come from the germline V gene (reference sequence). The CDR3 sequence: CASTRWGTDYEQYF. Written as DNA, the CDR3 is TGTGCCAGCACCCGATGGGGGACTGACTACGAGCAGTACTTC.

The rearrangement joins TRBV11-2 to TRBJ2-7; TRBD1 or TRBD2 may be the D gene (6 bases each). Germline V gene sequence: CDR1 SGHAT, CDR2 FQNNGV. Trimming took 5 bases from V and 6 from J, leaving 17 bases between them. CDR3 length: 14 residues. Here the CDR3 DNA reads TGTGCCAGCAGCCTAGGACAGCCGCGGGGCGAGCAGTACTTC. Translation: CASSLGQPRGEQYF.

The rearrangement joins TRBV19 to TRBJ2-5; 13 bases are a match to TRBD2. The CDR3 has 17 amino acids. The germline gives CDR1 LNHDA, CDR2 SQIVND (reference sequence). With 9 bases clipped from V and 1 base from J, the junction kept 11 bases outside the gene matches. The CDR3 sequence: CARLRPGLAGRQETQYF. The CDR3 DNA sequence: TGTGCCAGATTGCGACCGGGACTAGCGGGACGCCAAGAGACCCAGTACTTC.

The chain recombines TRBV18 with TRBJ2-7; 11 bases line up with TRBD2. This CDR3 is built from 15 residues. J was trimmed by 5 bases and V by 4 bases; bases with no gene match: 7. The germline V gene has CDR1 KGHSH and CDR2 LQKENI. The CDR3 coding sequence is TGTGCCAGCTCACTCCTACTAGCGGGAGCGGACGAGCAGTACTTC. Its protein is CASSLLLAGADEQYF. The complete variable domain, with remaining parts taken from reference TRBV18 and TRBJ2-7, reads NAGVMQNPRHLVRRRGQEARLRCSPMKGHSHVYWYRQLPEEGLKFMVYLQKENIIDESGMPKERFSAEFPKEGPSILRIQQVVRGDSAAYFCASSLLLAGADEQYFGPGTRLTVT.

The chain uses TRBV7-2 and TRBJ2-2; no reliable D call. Germline V gene lookup returns CDR1 SGHTA and CDR2 FQGNSA. The ends were cut back, 5 bases at V and 7 bases at J, with 17 bases in the middle. This CDR3 region has 15 residues. DNA of the CDR3: TGTGCCAGCAGCCCCCCTCCGGGTGGGAACGGGGAGCTGTTTTTT. Translating it yields CASSPPPGGNGELFF.

The J gene is TRBJ1-3, the V gene TRBV29-1; D is perhaps TRBD1 (5 bases). The germline V gene encodes CDR1 SQVTM and CDR2 ANQGSEA. There are 13 residues in the CDR3. Between the trimmed V and J ends, which lost 2 bases and 1 base, there was a span of 6 bases. CDR3 sequence: CSVERGSGNTIYF. In nucleotides, the CDR3 is TGCAGCGTTGAACGGGGGTCTGGAAACACCATATATTTT.

This chain connects TRBV2 to TRBJ2-6; no firm D call. Germline V gene data show CDR1 as SNHLY and CDR2 as FYNNEI. The CDR3 sequence is 15 residues long. The V end lost 6 bases, the J end lost 0 bases, and 9 bases lay between the germline ends. The CDR3: CASRSVNSGANVLTF. CDR3 coding DNA: TGTGCCAGCAGGTCGGTGAACTCTGGGGCCAACGTCCTGACTTTC.

This clone was seen only once. The rearrangement joins TRBV30 to TRBJ2-6; no reliable D call. The CDR3 contains 14 residues. V was pared by 2 bases and J by 0 bases, with 5 bases between. Germline CDR1 GTSNPN, CDR2 SVGIG (reference sequence). The CDR3 protein is CAWSTTSGANVLTF. In DNA, the CDR3 is TGTGCCTGGAGTACAACCTCTGGGGCCAACGTCCTGACTTTC.

The rearrangement links TRBV5-1 to TRBJ2-6; possible D gene TRBD1, 5 bases. In germline, CDR1 is SGHRS, CDR2 YFSETQ. V lost 4 bases and J lost 0, with 17 bases in between. This CDR3 is 18 amino acids long. The CDR3 is CASSGRDSLLSGANVLTF. The CDR3 DNA is TGCGCCAGCAGCGGCCGAGACAGCCTTCTCTCTGGGGCCAACGTCCTGACTTTC.

As concerns this clone: The same CDR3 also results from other DNA sequences found in this sample. The chain employs TRBV27 and TRBJ2-1, with TRBD1 matching over 8 bases. The CDR3 has 14 residues. The ends lost 5 bases at V and 7 bases at J; junction bases unmatched: 7. Germline V gene data show CDR1 as MNHEY and CDR2 as SMNVEV (reference sequence). In nucleotides, the CDR3 is TGTGCCAGCAGTCTCAGGGGGCGGTTGAATGAGCAGTTCTTC. It is translated as CASSLRGRLNEQFF.

J is TRBJ2-7 and V is TRBV11-3, with no clear D. The V end was cut by 5 bases, the J end by 6 bases, with 14 bases between. Germline values: CDR1 SGHNT, CDR2 YENEEA. The CDR3 runs to 13 residues. Here the CDR3 DNA reads TGTGCCAGCAGCCCCCAGTACCTCGGCGAGCAGTACTTC. Encoded protein: CASSPQYLGEQYF.

The rearrangement links TRBV6-5 to TRBJ2-7; 13 nucleotides line up with TRBD2. The CDR3 length is 15 residues. Germline values: CDR1 MNHEY, CDR2 SVGAGI. Trimming removed 6 bases from V and 0 bases from J; junction bases left unmatched: 2. The CDR3 DNA sequence: TGTGCCAGCAGGGGACTAGCGGGAAGCTCCTACGAGCAGTACTTC. It codes for CASRGLAGSSYEQYF.

The rearrangement links TRBV28 to TRBJ1-1; TRBD1 aligns across 7 bases. There are 14 residues in the CDR3. V was pared by 5 bases and J by 5 bases, with 8 bases of the junction left unmatched. Germline lookup yields CDR1 MDHEN and CDR2 SYDVKM. CDR3: CASSPGTALTEAFF. The CDR3 nucleotides are TGTGCCAGCAGTCCGGGGACAGCCCTTACTGAAGCTTTCTTT.

The CDR3 region has the DNA TGTGCCAGCAGCGTAGTTTCTAGCGGGTCCCATGAGCAGTTCTTC. Amino acids: CASSVVSSGSHEQFF. The chain is built from TRBV9 and TRBJ2-1; 8 positions match TRBD2. Germline V gene data show CDR1 as SGDLS and CDR2 as YYNGEE. This CDR3 has 15 amino acids. Germline trimming cut 0 bases from V and 8 bases from J; bases unmatched to any gene: 7.

The V call is TRBV28, the J call TRBJ2-3, with D possibly being TRBD1 (5 bases). Germline CDR1 is MDHEN and CDR2 is SYDVKM. The CDR3 extends over 17 amino acids. Trimming stripped 2 bases from V and 1 base from J, with 16 bases between. CDR3 in amino acids: CASSLSAWGRGTDTQYF. In nucleotides, the CDR3 is TGTGCCAGCAGTTTAAGTGCCTGGGGCAGGGGCACAGATACGCAGTATTTT.

This clone was seen just once. The J gene is TRBJ1-4, the V gene TRBV19; D not resolved. Germline assignment: CDR1 LNHDA and CDR2 SQIVND (reference sequence). The CDR3 is made up of 14 amino acids. The V gene lost 5 bases and the J gene lost 5 bases, with 12 bases spanning the gap. The DNA for the CDR3 is TGTGCCAGTAGTCGCGGGCCAAAGAATGAAAAACTGTTTTTT. Translation gives CASSRGPKNEKLFF.